The 30 T cell receptor beta chains below come from one sample, sequenced in a study of T cell responses to AZD1222 COVID-19 vaccine. Repertoires were generated with immunoSEQ multiplex PCR, while TCRdb's copy carries only in-frame clones and drops some. Among roughly 120,000 clones listed, 88% were seen once. The source was peripheral blood, collected on day 0 of AZD1222 vaccination. The receptors originated from an adult in good health.

A few counts support this clone. The chain recombines TRBV4-1 with TRBJ2-2; maybe TRBD2 (5 bases). CDR1 and CDR2 from the germline V gene are MGHRA and YSYEKL. The V and J ends lost 4 bases and 3 bases respectively, with 21 bases between them. CDR3 size: 18 residues. CDR3 amino acids: CASSPSPLAPRDTGELFF. The CDR3 DNA follows: TGCGCCAGCAGCCCATCCCCCCTAGCCCCTCGGGACACCGGGGAGCTGTTTTTT.

This chain connects TRBV5-1 to TRBJ2-5, with 10 bases identical to TRBD1. The germline V gene has CDR1 SGHRS and CDR2 YFSETQ. CDR3 length: 15 amino acids. V trimming: 5 bases; J trimming: 5 bases; junction bases outside the gene matches: 9. CDR3 DNA: TGCGCCAGCAGTCAGGGGACAGGGGCGAGGGAGACCCAGTACTTC. Its translation is CASSQGTGARETQYF.

The V and J genes are TRBV11-2 and TRBJ1-1; D not certain. This CDR3 region has 13 residues. The V gene lost 5 bases and the J gene lost 0 bases, with 7 bases spanning the gap. Germline-derived CDR1 and CDR2 are SGHAT and FQNNGV. The CDR3 sequence is CASSAGLNTEAFF. The DNA for the CDR3 is TGTGCCAGCAGCGCTGGCCTGAACACTGAAGCTTTCTTT.

This chain links TRBV27 with TRBJ1-2; D possibly corresponds to TRBD1 (5 bases). The length of the CDR3 is 17 residues. V was trimmed by 0 bases and J by 3 bases, leaving 17 bases between them. Per the germline V gene, CDR1 is MNHEY and CDR2 is SMNVEV (reference sequence). The CDR3 reads CASSLSQGPRAYYGYTF. CDR3 coding DNA: TGTGCCAGCAGTTTATCGCAAGGGCCCAGGGCCTACTATGGCTACACCTTC.

The rearrangement uses TRBV28 and TRBJ1-2; 7 nucleotides line up with TRBD1. Germline V gene sequence: CDR1 MDHEN, CDR2 SYDVKM. The CDR3 loop spans 13 amino acids. The V segment lost 10 bases and the J segment 4 bases; nucleotides outside the gene matches: 9. DNA of the CDR3: TGTGCCACCCGACAGGGCGGGTCCTATGGCTACACCTTC. Its translation is CATRQGGSYGYTF.

This chain links TRBV7-6 with TRBJ1-6, with D possibly being TRBD1 (6 bases). The ends were cut back, 3 bases at V and 5 bases at J, with 8 bases in the middle. The CDR3 extends over 14 amino acids. Germline CDR1 and CDR2: SGHVS and FNYEAQ. The CDR3 reads CASSFGQNNSPLHF. The CDR3 DNA follows: TGTGCCAGCAGCTTTGGACAGAATAATTCACCCCTCCACTTT. The full variable domain, completed using reference TRBV7-6 and TRBJ1-6, is GAGVSQSPRYKVTKRGQDVALRCDPISGHVSLYWYRQALGQGPEFLTYFNYEAQQDKSGLPNDRFSAERPEGSISTLTIQRTEQRDSAMYRCASSFGQNNSPLHFGNGTRLTVT.

This CDR3 is CASSYLDREGRSTEAFF. The CDR3 DNA reads as TGTGCCAGCAGTTACCTAGACAGGGAGGGGAGGTCCACTGAAGCTTTCTTT. This chain connects TRBV6-2 or TRBV6-3 to TRBJ1-1; 7 bases line up with TRBD1. Trimming cost V 2 bases and J 4 bases; bases outside gene matches: 13. Germline lookup yields CDR1 MNHEY and CDR2 SVGEGT. The CDR3 totals 17 residues.

The rearrangement joins TRBV18 to TRBJ2-3; the D gene is possibly TRBD1 (5 bases). CDR1 KGHSH and CDR2 LQKENI come from the germline V gene. Trimming removed 0 bases from V and 8 bases from J, with 15 bases in between. This CDR3 comprises 15 residues. The CDR3: CASSPPGAQLGTQYF. CDR3 nucleotide sequence: TGTGCCAGCTCACCACCTGGGGCTCAACTCGGTACGCAGTATTTT.

This chain connects TRBV5-1 to TRBJ2-1, with 8 bases lining up with TRBD1. The V gene end was trimmed by 2 bases and the J gene end by 5 bases; junction bases not matched to a gene: 6. CDR3 length: 15 amino acids. Germline-derived CDR1 and CDR2 are SGHRS and YFSETQ. In DNA form, the CDR3 reads TGCGCCAGCAGCTTTCGACAGGGGTTCCACAATGAGCAGTTCTTC. It specifies CASSFRQGFHNEQFF.

V gene TRBV13 combines with J gene TRBJ1-3; D call uncertain. Trimming took 2 bases from V and 0 from J, leaving 5 bases between them. CDR3 length: 14 residues. Germline CDR1 is PRHDT and CDR2 is FYEKMQ (reference sequence). This chain's CDR3 is CASSLPTSGNTIYF. CDR3 bases: TGTGCCAGCAGCTTACCTACCTCTGGAAACACCATATATTTT. Full variable domain (rest looked up from reference TRBV13 and TRBJ1-3): AAGVIQSPRHLIKEKRETATLKCYPIPRHDTVYWYQQGPGQDPQFLISFYEKMQSDKGSIPDRFSAQQFSDYHSELNMSSLELGDSALYFCASSLPTSGNTIYFGEGSWLTVV.

The chain employs TRBV3-1 (or the pseudogene TRBV3-2) and TRBJ1-4; 7 bases map to TRBD1. Unmatched junction bases numbered 11, after V lost 5 bases and J lost 8 bases. CDR1 LGHDT and CDR2 YNNKEL come from the germline V gene (reference sequence). The CDR3 runs to 15 residues. The CDR3 protein is CASSDNNRGGEKLFF. In DNA form, the CDR3 reads TGTGCCAGCAGCGATAACAACAGGGGTGGAGAAAAACTGTTTTTT.

The chain has TRBV6-4 and TRBJ1-3, with 7 bases matching TRBD1. This CDR3 contains 15 residues. Germline V CDR1 and CDR2: MRHNA, SNTAGT. V shed 2 bases, J shed 4 bases, and the junction held 5 bases outside the gene matches. The CDR3 is CASSDRGLYGNTIYF. In DNA form, the CDR3 reads TGTGCCAGCAGTGACAGGGGGCTATACGGAAACACCATATATTTT.

DNA of the CDR3: TGTGCCAGCAGTCTGGACAGGGGGCGGGAGACCCAGTACTTC. Protein: CASSLDRGRETQYF. The chain couples TRBV2 to TRBJ2-5; 11 positions agree with TRBD1. This CDR3 region has 14 residues. The junction had 4 bases not matched to a gene; V was cut back by 5 bases and J by 5 bases. CDR1 SNHLY and CDR2 FYNNEI come from the germline V gene.

The chain links TRBV19 to TRBJ1-5, with D perhaps TRBD1 (6 bases). V was shortened by 3 bases and J by 9 bases, with 15 bases between the two germline ends. Germline V lookup: CDR1 LNHDA, CDR2 SQIVND (reference sequence). CDR3 size: 14 residues. The CDR3 protein is CASSISRGAWPQHF. DNA for the CDR3: TGTGCCAGTAGTATCAGTAGGGGGGCCTGGCCCCAGCATTTT.

Comments on this clone: The junction departs from germline at one end; a sequencing error may be responsible. The chain is built from TRBV7-6 and TRBJ2-1; D is possibly TRBD2 (6 bases). The CDR3 covers 15 residues. Germline V CDR1 and CDR2: SGHVS, FNYEAQ. The DNA for the CDR3 is TGTGCCAGCAGCGTAGCGGTAAGCTCCTACAATGAGCAGTTCTTC. This encodes CASSVAVSSYNEQFF.

The chain combines TRBV27 with TRBJ2-6; 7 positions match TRBD2. CDR1 is MNHEY, CDR2 SMNVEV, per germline (reference sequence). Trimming cost V 10 bases and J 1 base; bases outside gene matches: 10. The CDR3 consists of 16 residues. Here the CDR3 DNA reads TGTGCCACCTACTCAATGGGGGGGTCTGGGGCCAACGTCCTGACTTTC. Translation: CATYSMGGSGANVLTF. Variable domain in full (rest from reference TRBV27 and TRBJ2-6): EAQVTQNPRYLITVTGKKLTVTCSQNMNHEYMSWYRQDPGLGLRQIYYSMNVEVTDKGDVPEGYKVSRKEKRNFPLILESPSPNQTSLYFCATYSMGGSGANVLTFGAGSRLTVL.

Regarding this clone: Germline is not matched at one junction end, which may reflect a read error. This sequence joins TRBV6-2 or TRBV6-3 and TRBJ2-1; 9 positions match TRBD1. The CDR3 runs 11 residues. The germline V gene encodes CDR1 MNHEY and CDR2 SVGEGT. CDR3 amino acids: CASSYWTGAIF. For the CDR3, the DNA is TGTGCCAGCAGTTACTGGACAGGGGCGATCTTC.

This chain joins TRBV27 and TRBJ2-2, with D uncertain. This CDR3 contains 13 residues. Trimming stripped 5 bases from V and 6 bases from J, with 10 bases between. The germline V gene encodes CDR1 MNHEY and CDR2 SMNVEV (reference sequence). This chain's CDR3 is CASSPKGSGELFF. The CDR3 DNA reads TGTGCCAGCAGTCCAAAGGGTTCCGGGGAGCTGTTTTTT.

The chain joins TRBV6-5 to TRBJ2-5, with a possible D match to TRBD1 (6 bases). The V gene's germline CDR1 is MNHEY and CDR2 SVGAGI. There are 15 residues in the CDR3. V lost 8 bases, J lost 4 bases, and 20 bases lay in between. The DNA of the CDR3 is TGTGCCAGCCGAGGGACAACATCGGCGCTAGAGACCCAGTACTTC. Translation gives CASRGTTSALETQYF.

The chain is built from TRBV11-3 and TRBJ2-2; D not resolved. In germline, CDR1 is SGHNT, CDR2 YENEEA. The CDR3 spans 11 residues. V was trimmed by 5 bases and J by 5 bases, leaving 3 bases between them. CDR3 region: CASSLTGELFF. As DNA, the CDR3 is TGTGCCAGCAGCCTTACCGGGGAGCTGTTTTTT. Full variable domain (rest looked up from reference TRBV11-3 and TRBJ2-2): EAGVVQSPRYKIIEKKQPVAFWCNPISGHNTLYWYLQNLGQGPELLIRYENEEAVDDSQLPKDRFSAERLKGVDSTLKIQPAELGDSAVYLCASSLTGELFFGEGSRLTVL.

The chain is built from TRBV9 and TRBJ2-7, with 9 bases fitting TRBD2. The germline V gene has CDR1 SGDLS and CDR2 YYNGEE. The CDR3 covers 14 residues. V trimming: 4 bases; J trimming: 2 bases; junction bases outside the gene matches: 4. CDR3 amino acids: CASSLGLATYEQYF. The DNA of the CDR3 is TGTGCCAGCAGCCTCGGACTAGCGACCTACGAGCAGTACTTC.

The chain links TRBV24-1 to TRBJ2-1, with a tentative D call TRBD2 (6 bases). This CDR3 has 16 residues. Trimming removed 2 bases at V and 4 bases at J, with 14 bases between. The germline V gene encodes CDR1 KGHDR and CDR2 SFDVKD. This chain's CDR3 is CATSDSGGIRYNEQFF. The CDR3 nucleotides are TGTGCCACCAGTGATTCCGGGGGAATCAGATACAATGAGCAGTTCTTC.

The chain links TRBV5-1 to TRBJ2-4; tentative D call: TRBD2 (5 bases). Germline CDR1 is SGHRS and CDR2 is YFSETQ. Deletions cut 0 bases from V and 8 bases from J, with 12 bases between. This CDR3 spans 14 amino acids. The CDR3 sequence is CASSLDGLQDIQYF. CDR3 nucleotides: TGCGCCAGCAGCTTGGATGGACTCCAGGACATTCAGTACTTC.

In DNA, the CDR3 is TGTGCCACCTCCTCACAGGGCACTGGCTACACCTTC. Its protein product is CATSSQGTGYTF. V gene TRBV24-1 combines with J gene TRBJ1-2; D perhaps matches TRBD1 (6 bases). The CDR3 covers 12 residues. The V gene lost 9 bases and the J gene lost 7 bases, with 14 bases spanning the gap. The germline V gene has CDR1 KGHDR and CDR2 SFDVKD.

V usage is TRBV5-4 and J usage is TRBJ1-2, with D maybe TRBD1 (6 bases). V gave up 2 bases and J gave up 4 bases, with 12 bases separating them. Germline lookup yields CDR1 SGHNT and CDR2 YYREEE (reference sequence). The CDR3 length is 14 residues. DNA of the CDR3: TGTGCCAGCAGCTTCCCGGGGGCGGCCTATGGCTACACCTTC. This sequence encodes CASSFPGAAYGYTF.

The chain has TRBV11-2 and TRBJ2-5; D is ambiguous. The V gene's germline CDR1 is SGHAT and CDR2 FQNNGV. The germline V and J ends were trimmed by 0 bases and 5 bases, with 10 bases remaining between them. The CDR3 covers 14 residues. The CDR3 sequence: CASSLDSYVETQYF. DNA for the CDR3: TGTGCCAGCAGCTTAGACTCGTACGTTGAGACCCAGTACTTC.

This sequence joins TRBV4-3 and TRBJ2-1, with a weak D call TRBD2 (7 bases). Per germline, CDR1 LGHNA and CDR2 YSLEER. Trimming removed 0 bases at V and 10 bases at J, with 22 bases between. This CDR3 is built from 17 residues. The CDR3 region is CASSQEDSGGETGEQFF. The CDR3 DNA reads TGCGCCAGCAGCCAAGAGGATTCGGGGGGCGAGACGGGGGAGCAGTTCTTC.

The J gene is TRBJ1-4, the V gene TRBV6-6, with a weak D call TRBD1 (5 bases). This CDR3 has 12 residues. V dropped 2 bases and J dropped 12 bases, with 10 bases sitting between them. Germline-derived CDR1 and CDR2 are MNHNY and SVGAGI (reference sequence). The CDR3 DNA is TGTGCCAGCAGTTACGAGCGGGGCGAACTGTTTTTT. Translating it yields CASSYERGELFF.

V usage is TRBV11-1 and J usage is TRBJ1-1; TRBD1 might be the D (5 bases). CDR1 is SGHAT, CDR2 FQDESV, per germline (reference sequence). V was clipped by 2 bases and J by 5 bases, with 12 bases between them. This CDR3 has 14 residues. The CDR3 loop is CASSLQGWRTEAFF. CDR3 nucleotides: TGTGCCAGCAGCTTACAGGGTTGGAGGACTGAAGCTTTCTTT.

The rearrangement joins TRBV5-6 to TRBJ2-1; no clear D gene. Germline CDR1 and CDR2: SGHDT and YYEEEE. V lost 1 base, J lost 0 bases, and 8 bases lay in between. The CDR3 loop spans 15 amino acids. The CDR3 region has the DNA TGTGCCAGCAGCTTGTCCCCCAGCTCCTACAATGAGCAGTTCTTC. Its protein is CASSLSPSSYNEQFF.